The 8 T cell receptor beta chains in this list originate from one sample, sequenced in a study of T cell changes during pregnancy in multiple sclerosis (dated by TCRdb to between 2018 and 2021). Library prep was done by the immunoSEQ multiplex PCR assay. TCRdb holds this immuneACCESS table with in-frame rearrangements only. Some clones are missing; in checked studies, unresolved V genes explain under half, and the rest has no known cause. This sample lists about 51,000 clones; 93% were detected once. 1.5% to 2% of the sample is in the top ten clones. The source was peripheral blood, collected in the second trimester of pregnancy. These receptor sequences come from a female donor with multiple sclerosis, enrolled in a pregnancy study.

The J gene is TRBJ2-1, the V gene TRBV5-1; TRBD1 matches 7 bases. The CDR3 has 14 amino acids. CDR1 is SGHRS and CDR2 is YFSETQ in the germline V gene. The V and J ends lost 5 bases and 6 bases, in that order; junction bases with no gene match: 8. CDR3: CASRIDRAVNEQFF. CDR3 nucleotide sequence: TGCGCCAGCAGAATTGACAGGGCGGTCAATGAGCAGTTCTTC.

V usage is TRBV6-5 and J usage is TRBJ2-7, with D hard to call. This CDR3 is 13 amino acids long. The germline V gene encodes CDR1 MNHEY and CDR2 SVGAGI. Trimming shortened V by 6 bases and J by 2 bases, and 11 bases separated the two germline ends. The CDR3 coding sequence is TGTGCCAGCAGCCCAAGTAGTCCCTACGAGCAGTACTTC. Amino acid sequence: CASSPSSPYEQYF.

This sequence joins TRBV6-1 and TRBJ1-5; the match to TRBD1 covers 7 bases. CDR3 length equals 15 residues. With V trimmed by 8 bases and J by 1 base, 8 bases remained unmatched. In germline, CDR1 is MNHNS, CDR2 SASEGT. CDR3 region: CASLGGGQSNQPQHF. In DNA form, the CDR3 reads TGTGCCAGCCTCGGAGGGGGCCAAAGCAATCAGCCCCAGCATTTT.

This chain uses TRBV4-3 with TRBJ1-1, with 9 bases aligning to TRBD1. J gave up 0 bases and V 3 bases, and 11 bases lay outside the gene matches. The CDR3 is 18 residues long. Per the germline V gene, CDR1 is LGHNA and CDR2 is YSLEER. The CDR3 loop is CASSHVGTGNIVNTEAFF. The CDR3 coding sequence is TGCGCCAGCAGCCACGTAGGGACAGGGAATATCGTGAACACTGAAGCTTTCTTT.

CDR3 nucleotides: TGTGCCAGCAGCTTACCGTCCGGGACACAGGACGAGACCCAGTACTTC. Its translation: CASSLPSGTQDETQYF. The genes are TRBV7-8 and TRBJ2-5; maybe TRBD1 (6 bases). This CDR3 region has 16 residues. Germline V gene lookup returns CDR1 SGHVS and CDR2 FQNEAQ. V shed 2 bases and J shed 5 bases, with 18 bases lying between them.

The genes are TRBV19 and TRBJ2-3; the match to TRBD1 covers 7 bases. CDR1 is LNHDA and CDR2 is SQIVND in the germline V gene (reference sequence). The junction had 9 bases not matched to a gene; V was cut back by 3 bases and J by 3 bases. There are 16 residues in the CDR3. The CDR3 spells CASSMLGAGGTDTQYF. The CDR3 nucleotides are TGTGCCAGTAGTATGTTAGGGGCAGGGGGTACAGATACGCAGTATTTT. Looking up the rest from reference TRBV19 and TRBJ2-3 gives the full variable domain: DGGITQSPKYLFRKEGQNVTLSCEQNLNHDAMYWYRQDPGQGLRLIYYSQIVNDFQKGDIAEGYSVSREKKESFPLTVTSAQKNPTAFYLCASSMLGAGGTDTQYFGPGTRLTVL.

Remarks on this clone: Other DNA variants within this sample encode the same CDR3. V usage is TRBV18 and J usage is TRBJ2-7; TRBD1 aligns across 9 bases. There are 14 residues in the CDR3. V lost 3 bases, J lost 3 bases, and 3 bases stayed unmatched. Germline CDR1 reads KGHSH; CDR2 reads LQKENI. The CDR3 protein is CASSPGTGSYEQYF. CDR3 nucleotides: TGTGCCAGCTCACCCGGGACAGGGAGCTACGAGCAGTACTTC.

This clone was seen a single time. The chain joins TRBV15 to TRBJ2-7; 12 bases agree with TRBD2. The CDR3 is 15 amino acids. Germline CDR1 and CDR2: LNHNV and YYDKDF (reference sequence). J lost 6 bases, V lost 9 bases, and 12 bases had no gene match. The CDR3: CATSLLAGGWIEQYF. CDR3 nucleotide sequence: TGTGCCACAAGCTTACTAGCGGGAGGATGGATCGAGCAGTACTTC.